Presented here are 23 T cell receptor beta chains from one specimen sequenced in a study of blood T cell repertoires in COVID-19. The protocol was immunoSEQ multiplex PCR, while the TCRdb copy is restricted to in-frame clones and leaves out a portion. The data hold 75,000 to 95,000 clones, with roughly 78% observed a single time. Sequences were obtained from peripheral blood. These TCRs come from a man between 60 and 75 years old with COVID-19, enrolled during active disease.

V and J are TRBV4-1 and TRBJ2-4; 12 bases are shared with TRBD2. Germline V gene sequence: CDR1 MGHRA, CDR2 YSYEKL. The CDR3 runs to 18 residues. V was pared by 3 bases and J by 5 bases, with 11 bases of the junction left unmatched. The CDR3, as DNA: TGCGCCAGCAGCCACCCAGGACTAGCGGGAAACTTGGAAAACATTCAGTACTTC. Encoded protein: CASSHPGLAGNLENIQYF.

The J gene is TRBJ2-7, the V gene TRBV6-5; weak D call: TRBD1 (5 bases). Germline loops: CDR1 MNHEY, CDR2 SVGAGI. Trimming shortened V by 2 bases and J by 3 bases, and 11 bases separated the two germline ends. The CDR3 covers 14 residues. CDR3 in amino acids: CASSYGAGRYEQYF. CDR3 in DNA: TGTGCCAGCAGTTACGGGGCAGGGCGCTACGAGCAGTACTTC.

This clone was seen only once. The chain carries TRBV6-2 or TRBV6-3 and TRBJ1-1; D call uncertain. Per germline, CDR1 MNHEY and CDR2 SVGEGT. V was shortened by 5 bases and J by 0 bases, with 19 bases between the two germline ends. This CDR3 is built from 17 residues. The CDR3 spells CASSQPWPRRMNTEAFF. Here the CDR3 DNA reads TGTGCCAGCAGTCAACCCTGGCCCCGGAGAATGAACACTGAAGCTTTCTTT.

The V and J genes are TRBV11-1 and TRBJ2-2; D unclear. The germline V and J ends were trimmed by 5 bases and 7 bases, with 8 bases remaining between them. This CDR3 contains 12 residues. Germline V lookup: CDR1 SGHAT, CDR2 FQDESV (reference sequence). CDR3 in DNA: TGTGCCAGCAGCCCCTATCACGGGGAGCTGTTTTTT. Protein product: CASSPYHGELFF.

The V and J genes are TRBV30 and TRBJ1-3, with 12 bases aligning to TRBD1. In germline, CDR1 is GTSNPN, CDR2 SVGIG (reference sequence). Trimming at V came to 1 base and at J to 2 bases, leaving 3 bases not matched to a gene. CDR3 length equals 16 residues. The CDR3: CAWSGDRGLPGNTIYF. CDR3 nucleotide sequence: TGTGCCTGGAGTGGGGACAGGGGGCTGCCTGGAAACACCATATATTTT.

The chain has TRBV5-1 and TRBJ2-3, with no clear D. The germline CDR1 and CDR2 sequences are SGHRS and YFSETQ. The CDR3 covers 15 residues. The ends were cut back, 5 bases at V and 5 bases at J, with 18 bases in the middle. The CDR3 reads CASRKYKRNKDTQYF. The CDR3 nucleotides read TGCGCCAGCAGGAAGTATAAGAGGAATAAAGATACGCAGTATTTT.

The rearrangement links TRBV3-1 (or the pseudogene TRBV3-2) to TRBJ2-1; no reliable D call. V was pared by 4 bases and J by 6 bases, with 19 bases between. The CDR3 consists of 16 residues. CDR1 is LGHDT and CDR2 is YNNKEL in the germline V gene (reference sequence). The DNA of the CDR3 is TGTGCCAGCAGCCCGCTGTATGAGACAACCGTCAATGAGCAGTTCTTC. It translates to CASSPLYETTVNEQFF.

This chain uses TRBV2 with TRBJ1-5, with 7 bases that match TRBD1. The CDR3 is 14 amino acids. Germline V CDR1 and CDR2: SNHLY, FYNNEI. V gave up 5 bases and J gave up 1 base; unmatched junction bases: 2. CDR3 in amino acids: CASSMDRSNQPQHF. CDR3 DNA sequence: TGTGCCAGCAGTATGGACAGGAGCAATCAGCCCCAGCATTTT.

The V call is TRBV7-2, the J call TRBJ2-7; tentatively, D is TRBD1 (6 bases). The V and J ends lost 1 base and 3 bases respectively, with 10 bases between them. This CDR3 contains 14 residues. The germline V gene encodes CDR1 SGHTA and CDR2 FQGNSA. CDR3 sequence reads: CASSLVRGHYEQYF. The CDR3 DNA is TGTGCCAGCAGCTTAGTCCGGGGACACTACGAGCAGTACTTC.

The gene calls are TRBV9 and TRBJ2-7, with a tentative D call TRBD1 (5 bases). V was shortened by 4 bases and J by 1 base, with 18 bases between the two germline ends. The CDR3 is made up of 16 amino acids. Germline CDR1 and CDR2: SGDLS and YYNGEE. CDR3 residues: CASSTRQLLGSYEQYF. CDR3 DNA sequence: TGTGCCAGCAGCACCCGACAGCTTTTGGGTTCCTACGAGCAGTACTTC.

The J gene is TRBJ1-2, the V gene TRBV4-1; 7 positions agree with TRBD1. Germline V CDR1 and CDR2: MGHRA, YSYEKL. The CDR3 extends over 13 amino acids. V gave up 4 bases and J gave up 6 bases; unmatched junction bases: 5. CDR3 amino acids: CASSLIQGHGYTF. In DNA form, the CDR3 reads TGCGCCAGCAGCCTAATACAGGGGCATGGCTACACCTTC.

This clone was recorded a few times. This CDR3 reads CASRRTGDSSYGYTF. The CDR3 region has the DNA TGTGCCAGCAGGAGAACCGGGGACAGCTCCTATGGCTACACCTTC. The chain joins TRBV25-1 to TRBJ1-2; 7 positions match TRBD1. With 6 bases clipped from V and 4 bases from J, the junction kept 11 bases outside the gene matches. The CDR3 loop spans 15 amino acids. Germline-derived CDR1 and CDR2 are MGHDK and SYGVNS.

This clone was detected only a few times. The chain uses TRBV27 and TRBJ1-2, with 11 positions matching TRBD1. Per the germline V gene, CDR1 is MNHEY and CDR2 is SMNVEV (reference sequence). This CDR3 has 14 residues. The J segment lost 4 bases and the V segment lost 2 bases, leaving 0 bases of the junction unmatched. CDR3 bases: TGTGCCAGCAGTTTAGGACAGGGGGCCTATGGCTACACCTTC. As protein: CASSLGQGAYGYTF.

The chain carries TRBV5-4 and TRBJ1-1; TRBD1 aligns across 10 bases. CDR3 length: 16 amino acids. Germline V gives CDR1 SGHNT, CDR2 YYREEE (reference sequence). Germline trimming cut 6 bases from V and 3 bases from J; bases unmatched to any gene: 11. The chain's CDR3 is CASINLKGTGDTEAFF. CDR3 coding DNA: TGTGCCAGCATTAATTTAAAGGGGACAGGGGACACTGAAGCTTTCTTT.

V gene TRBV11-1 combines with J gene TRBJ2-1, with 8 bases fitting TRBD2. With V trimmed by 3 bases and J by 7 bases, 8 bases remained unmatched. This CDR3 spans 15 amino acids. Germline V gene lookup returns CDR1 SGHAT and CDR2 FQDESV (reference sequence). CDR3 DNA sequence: TGTGCCAGCAGCTTTCGAGCGGGGGCTAGTAATGAGCAGTTCTTC. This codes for CASSFRAGASNEQFF.

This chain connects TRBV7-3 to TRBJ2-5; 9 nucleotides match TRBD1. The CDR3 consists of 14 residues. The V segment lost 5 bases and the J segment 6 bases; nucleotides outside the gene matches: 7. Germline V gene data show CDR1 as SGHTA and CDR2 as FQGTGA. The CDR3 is CASSQGDREQTQYF. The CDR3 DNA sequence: TGTGCCAGCAGCCAAGGGGACAGGGAACAGACCCAGTACTTC.

As DNA, the CDR3 is TGTGCCAGCAGCTCCAGGGGCTACTCTGGAAACACCATATATTTT. This translates into CASSSRGYSGNTIYF. The rearrangement uses TRBV5-8 and TRBJ1-3; D may be TRBD1 (6 bases). The germline V gene encodes CDR1 SGHTS and CDR2 YDEGEE. Trimming removed 3 bases from V and 0 bases from J, with 10 bases in between. The CDR3 consists of 15 residues.

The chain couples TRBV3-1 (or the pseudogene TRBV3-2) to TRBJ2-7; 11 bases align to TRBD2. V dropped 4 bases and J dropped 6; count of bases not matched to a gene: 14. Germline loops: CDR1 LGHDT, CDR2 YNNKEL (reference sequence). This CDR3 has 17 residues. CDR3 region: CASSPLSGTSGTIEQYF. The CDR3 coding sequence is TGTGCCAGCAGCCCCTTATCCGGGACTAGCGGTACGATCGAGCAGTACTTC.

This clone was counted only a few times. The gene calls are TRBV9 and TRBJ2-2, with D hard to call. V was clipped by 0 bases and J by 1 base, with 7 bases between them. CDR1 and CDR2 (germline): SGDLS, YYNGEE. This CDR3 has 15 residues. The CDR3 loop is CASSVGQLNTGELFF. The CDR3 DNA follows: TGTGCCAGCAGCGTAGGGCAGTTGAACACCGGGGAGCTGTTTTTT.

For the CDR3, the DNA is TGTGCCAGCAGTGGGACGGGGGACTCCATTCGGGAAACTGAAGCTTTCTTT. Its protein is CASSGTGDSIRETEAFF. The chain joins TRBV6-1 to TRBJ1-1; a weak D match, TRBD1 (5 bases). V lost 4 bases and J lost 5, with 23 bases in between. CDR1 MNHNS and CDR2 SASEGT come from the germline V gene. The CDR3 length is 17 residues.

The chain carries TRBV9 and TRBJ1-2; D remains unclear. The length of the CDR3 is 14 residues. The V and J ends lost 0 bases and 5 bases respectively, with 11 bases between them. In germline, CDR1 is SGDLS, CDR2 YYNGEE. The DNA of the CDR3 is TGTGCCAGCAGCGTAGCAGGCGGGGAGTATGGCTACACCTTC. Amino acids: CASSVAGGEYGYTF.

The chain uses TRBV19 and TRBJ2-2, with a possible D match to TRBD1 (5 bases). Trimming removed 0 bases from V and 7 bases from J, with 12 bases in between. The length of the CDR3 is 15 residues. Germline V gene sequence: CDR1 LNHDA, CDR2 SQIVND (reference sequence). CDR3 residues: CASSIDGLGRGELFF. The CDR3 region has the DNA TGTGCCAGTAGTATAGATGGTCTGGGGCGCGGGGAGCTGTTTTTT.

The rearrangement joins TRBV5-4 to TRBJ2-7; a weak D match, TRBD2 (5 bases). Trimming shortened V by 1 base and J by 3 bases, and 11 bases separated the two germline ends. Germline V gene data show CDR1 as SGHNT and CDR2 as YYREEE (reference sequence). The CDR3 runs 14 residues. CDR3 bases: TGTGCCAGCAGCTTGTCCAGTAGCGACTACGAGCAGTACTTC. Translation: CASSLSSSDYEQYF.